These 26 T cell receptor beta chains share one sample of origin, sequenced in a study of early T cells in non-severe SARS-CoV-2 infection. From the 5' RACE reads, TCRdb called clonotypes with MiXCR, one entry per CDR3 protein. This sample has about 77,000 distinct CDR3 sequences; more than 9% occur once, and the top ten carry about 4.8%. Sequenced: whole blood. The receptor set was obtained from an adult who was a healthcare worker with PCR-confirmed SARS-CoV-2 infection or an uninfected control (not recorded which).

This rearrangement joins TRBV12-3 or TRBV12-4 to TRBJ2-4; D ambiguous. V was shortened by 6 bases and J by 6 bases, with 12 bases between the two germline ends. This CDR3 has 13 residues. The CDR3 nucleotides are TGTGCCAGCAGATCTAGTAGAGGAAACATTCAGTACTTC. It specifies CASRSSRGNIQYF.

This clonotype has a handful of counts. The rearrangement joins TRBV7-3 to TRBJ2-2; 11 bases are shared with TRBD2. The CDR3 spans 15 residues. With 5 bases clipped from V and 7 bases from J, the junction kept 6 bases outside the gene matches. From germline, CDR1 is SGHTA and CDR2 FQGTGA. CDR3 protein: CASSTSGGDFGELFF. CDR3 sequence (DNA): TGTGCCAGCAGCACTAGCGGGGGTGATTTCGGGGAGCTGTTTTTT.

There are many counts of this clonotype. This chain joins TRBV28 and TRBJ2-3; 10 positions match TRBD2. The V and J ends lost 8 bases and 1 base, in that order; junction bases with no gene match: 6. Germline CDR1 is MDHEN and CDR2 is SYDVKM. CDR3 length: 15 amino acids. The CDR3 DNA reads TGTGCCAGCCATTCTAGCGGGAGTGGCACAGATACGCAGTATTTT. Protein product: CASHSSGSGTDTQYF.

This clonotype has just a few counts. V is TRBV7-2 and J is TRBJ2-3, with no clear D. CDR3 length: 14 amino acids. The V gene lost 7 bases and the J gene lost 8 bases, with 19 bases spanning the gap. CDR1 is SGHTA, CDR2 FQGNSA, per germline. The CDR3 DNA is TGTGCCAGCACCCCCTCCCCAGGTTTTGTTACGCAGTATTTT. Translated: CASTPSPGFVTQYF. The variable domain in full, with the rest retrieved from reference TRBV7-2 and TRBJ2-3, is GAGVSQSPSNKVTEKGKDVELRCDPISGHTALYWYRQSLGQGLEFLIYFQGNSAPDKSGLPSDRFSAERTGGSVSTLTIQRTQQEDSAVYLCASTPSPGFVTQYFGPGTRLTVL.

There are many counts of this clonotype. This chain links TRBV5-1 with TRBJ2-6; the match to TRBD1 covers 7 bases. The V gene's germline CDR1 is SGHRS and CDR2 YFSETQ. With 3 bases clipped from V and 2 bases from J, the junction kept 2 bases outside the gene matches. This CDR3 region has 15 residues. The CDR3 nucleotides read TGCGCCAGCAGCTCGCAGGGGGCTGGGGCCAACGTCCTGACTTTC. Translating it yields CASSSQGAGANVLTF. Using reference TRBV5-1 and TRBJ2-6 for the parts outside the CDR3, the full variable domain is KAGVTQTPRYLIKTRGQQVTLSCSPISGHRSVSWYQQTPGQGLQFLFEYFSETQRNKGNFPGRFSGRQFSNSRSEMNVSTLELGDSALYLCASSSQGAGANVLTFGAGSRLTVL.

There are many counts of this clonotype. The chain is built from TRBV5-4 and TRBJ2-2, with TRBD1 matching 7 bases. CDR1 is SGHNT and CDR2 is YYREEE in the germline V gene (reference sequence). J lost 6 bases, V lost 4 bases, and 9 bases had no gene match. The CDR3 covers 15 residues. CDR3 DNA: TGTGCCAGCAGCGCAGGACAGGTTCCAGCCGGGGAGCTGTTTTTT. Protein product: CASSAGQVPAGELFF.

The sample holds many counts of this clonotype. This rearrangement joins TRBV20-1 to TRBJ2-1, with 10 bases identical to TRBD2. The junction had 13 bases not matched to a gene; V was cut back by 6 bases and J by 8 bases. The germline CDR1 and CDR2 sequences are DFQATT and SNEGSKA (reference sequence). The CDR3 consists of 15 residues. The CDR3 coding sequence is TGCAGTGCGACCCCTAGAGCGGGAGGGTTGGATGAGCAGTTCTTC. It is translated as CSATPRAGGLDEQFF.

This clonotype was observed many times. The gene calls are TRBV5-1 and TRBJ2-1; 7 nucleotides match TRBD1. V lost 4 bases, J lost 3 bases, and 16 bases stayed unmatched. Germline V gene lookup returns CDR1 SGHRS and CDR2 YFSETQ. CDR3 length: 18 amino acids. DNA for the CDR3: TGCGCCAGCAGCACCCCCCCGACAGGGATTATTAACTACAATGAGCAGTTCTTC. It encodes CASSTPPTGIINYNEQFF.

This clonotype has ten or more counts. The chain employs TRBV29-1 and TRBJ2-1; 8 nucleotides align to TRBD2. This CDR3 comprises 14 residues. Germline trimming cut 7 bases from V and 7 bases from J; bases unmatched to any gene: 12. Germline V CDR1 and CDR2: SQVTM, ANQGSEA. For the CDR3, the DNA is TGCAGCGGGGAAGGGACTAGACATGGGAATGAGCAGTTCTTC. It is translated as CSGEGTRHGNEQFF.

V usage is TRBV7-6 and J usage is TRBJ1-1; a weak D match, TRBD1 (5 bases). This CDR3 spans 12 amino acids. Trimming left V 2 bases short and J 9 bases short, with 10 bases between. In germline, CDR1 is SGHVS, CDR2 FNYEAQ. The CDR3 here is CASSLRGQKAFF. The DNA of the CDR3 is TGTGCCAGCAGCTTACGGGGCCAGAAAGCTTTCTTT.

This sequence joins TRBV7-9 and TRBJ1-1; D may be TRBD1 (6 bases). Germline V gene sequence: CDR1 SEHNR, CDR2 FQNEAQ (reference sequence). Trimming removed 8 bases at V and 7 bases at J, with 17 bases between. This CDR3 region has 13 residues. The chain's CDR3 is CASSRATGHEAFF. Here the CDR3 DNA reads TGTGCCAGCTCTAGAGCCACAGGGCATGAAGCTTTCTTT.

This clonotype was detected ten times or more. This chain links TRBV7-8 with TRBJ2-3; a possible D gene is TRBD2 (5 bases). Germline-derived CDR1 and CDR2 are SGHVS and FQNEAQ. The V and J ends lost 5 bases and 1 base respectively, with 13 bases between them. The CDR3 runs to 15 residues. DNA for the CDR3: TGTGCCAGCAGCCCTATGACGAGGGGCACAGATACGCAGTATTTT. It is translated as CASSPMTRGTDTQYF.

This clonotype was counted between two and nine times. The chain links TRBV7-9 to TRBJ1-5; D is ambiguous. In germline, CDR1 is SEHNR, CDR2 FQNEAQ (reference sequence). The V and J ends lost 3 bases and 3 bases respectively, with 0 bases between them. The CDR3 contains 11 residues. CDR3 residues: CASSFNQPQHF. The CDR3 region has the DNA TGTGCCAGCAGCTTCAATCAGCCCCAGCATTTT. The full variable domain, its missing parts supplied by reference TRBV7-9 and TRBJ1-5, is DTGVSQNPRHKITKRGQNVTFRCDPISEHNRLYWYRQTLGQGPEFLTYFQNEAQLEKSRLLSDRFSAERPKGSFSTLEIQRTEQGDSAMYLCASSFNQPQHFGDGTRLSIL.

There are a few counts of this clonotype. The gene calls are TRBV12-3 or TRBV12-4 and TRBJ2-1; D remains ambiguous. CDR3 size: 14 residues. V gave up 8 bases and J gave up 2 bases, with 13 bases separating them. The CDR3 sequence is CASARDSAYNEQFF. The CDR3 bases are TGTGCCAGCGCCCGAGACTCGGCCTACAATGAGCAGTTCTTC.

Many counts were recorded for this clonotype. V gene TRBV3-1 combines with J gene TRBJ2-1, with unresolved D. With 1 base removed from V and 4 bases from J, the gap between germline ends came to 11 bases. This CDR3 spans 15 amino acids. Germline CDR1 is LGHDT and CDR2 is YNNKEL (reference sequence). The CDR3 loop is CASSQVLRQYNEQFF. CDR3 coding DNA: TGTGCCAGCAGCCAAGTGTTGCGGCAGTACAATGAGCAGTTCTTC.

The V gene is TRBV12-3 or TRBV12-4, the J gene TRBJ2-7, with no clear D. The germline V and J ends were trimmed by 6 bases and 4 bases, with 10 bases remaining between them. This CDR3 is 12 amino acids long. For the CDR3, the DNA is TGTGCCAGCAGCAAAGCCTCTTACGAGCAGTACTTC. As protein: CASSKASYEQYF.

This clonotype came up a few times. V gene TRBV7-9 combines with J gene TRBJ2-3; no reliable D call. Germline lookup yields CDR1 SEHNR and CDR2 FQNEAQ (reference sequence). The V gene lost 2 bases and the J gene lost 0 bases, with 9 bases spanning the gap. CDR3 size: 15 residues. The CDR3 nucleotides are TGTGCCAGCAGCTTACGAGAACTTAGCACAGATACGCAGTATTTT. It translates to CASSLRELSTDTQYF.

This clonotype was found many times. The V call is TRBV10-3, the J call TRBJ1-1; 7 positions agree with TRBD1. This CDR3 is 12 amino acids long. Germline lookup yields CDR1 ENHRY and CDR2 SYGVKD. V lost 8 bases and J lost 1; bases outside the gene matches: 1. For the CDR3, the DNA is TGTGCCATCGGGGACAGGAACACTGAAGCTTTCTTT. It translates to CAIGDRNTEAFF.

This clonotype was found a few times. The CDR3 DNA is TGTGCCAGCAGCTTAACGTTTCGGAGGGAGACCCAGTACTTC. This codes for CASSLTFRRETQYF. The J gene is TRBJ2-5, the V gene TRBV11-1, with a possible D match to TRBD2 (5 bases). V gave up 2 bases and J gave up 5 bases, with 12 bases separating them. This CDR3 is built from 14 residues. The germline V gene has CDR1 SGHAT and CDR2 FQDESV (reference sequence).

This clonotype was seen many times. The rearrangement joins TRBV7-3 to TRBJ2-2, with D possibly TRBD2 on 5 matching bases. The V end lost 7 bases, the J end lost 3 bases, and 12 bases lay between the germline ends. CDR1 and CDR2 (germline): SGHTA, FQGTGA. CDR3 length: 14 amino acids. CDR3 loop: CASTERPHTGELFF. The CDR3 DNA reads as TGTGCCAGCACGGAGCGGCCCCACACCGGGGAGCTGTTTTTT.

This clonotype showed up just a few times. CDR3 DNA sequence: TGTGCCTGGGGACCGCAAACCGGGGAGCTGTTTTTT. It translates to CAWGPQTGELFF. V is TRBV30 and J is TRBJ2-2, with no clear D. V was trimmed by 5 bases and J by 5 bases, leaving 9 bases between them. The CDR3 spans 12 residues. The germline gives CDR1 GTSNPN, CDR2 SVGIG (reference sequence).

This clonotype was seen many times. This chain uses TRBV20-1 with TRBJ2-5; D not resolved. Trimming pared 2 bases from V and 5 bases from J, leaving 9 bases between. CDR3 length equals 12 residues. The germline gives CDR1 DFQATT, CDR2 SNEGSKA (reference sequence). CDR3 residues: CSARPASETQYF. DNA for the CDR3: TGCAGTGCTAGACCAGCGAGCGAGACCCAGTACTTC.

V and J are TRBV3-1 and TRBJ2-3; TRBD2 matches at 8 bases. The germline V gene has CDR1 LGHDT and CDR2 YNNKEL (reference sequence). CDR3 length: 17 amino acids. V was clipped by 3 bases and J by 2 bases; unmatched bases: 10. CDR3 nucleotide sequence: TGTGCCAGCAGCCAGCGGAACGGGAGGGACCTCACAGATACGCAGTATTTT. Protein sequence: CASSQRNGRDLTDTQYF.

This clonotype was picked up many times. The chain has TRBV10-3 and TRBJ2-3; 8 bases match TRBD2. The CDR3 loop spans 13 amino acids. The V gene's germline CDR1 is ENHRY and CDR2 SYGVKD. The ends lost 8 bases at V and 4 bases at J; junction bases unmatched: 5. As DNA, the CDR3 is TGTGCCATCGGGCCGGGAGGGCCAGATACGCAGTATTTT. Encoded protein: CAIGPGGPDTQYF.

At least ten counts were recorded for this clonotype. CDR3 sequence (DNA): TGCGCCAGCAGCCAGGGTTCCAAAAACATTCAGTACTTC. This encodes CASSQGSKNIQYF. The chain is built from TRBV4-1 and TRBJ2-4; no clear D gene. Trimming pared 3 bases from V and 2 bases from J, leaving 5 bases between. Germline CDR1 and CDR2: MGHRA and YSYEKL. The CDR3 loop spans 13 amino acids.

There are a few counts of this clonotype. The chain carries TRBV29-1 and TRBJ2-3; 8 bases map to TRBD1. From germline, CDR1 is SQVTM and CDR2 ANQGSEA. Trimming removed 8 bases from V and 5 bases from J; junction bases left unmatched: 9. The CDR3 consists of 13 residues. The CDR3 loop reads CSLYDRGKDTQYF. The CDR3 bases are TGCAGCCTATATGACAGGGGAAAAGATACGCAGTATTTT.